Sequencing of this TCR beta chain was carried out in a study of OX40 agonist ivuxolimab in advanced cancers. Whole-study findings and limits: CD8+ T cells averaged more expanded clones than CD4+. At 0.1 to 3.0 mg/kg and by week 6, clonal expansion occurred in CD4+ and CD8+ blood T cells.

Measured with immunoSEQ multiplex PCR; TCRdb has only the in-frame clones, and not every one. The sample consists of 51,000 or so clones, 80% to 90% of them appearing once. V was shortened by 0 bases and J by 8 bases, with 13 bases between the two germline ends. CDR1 is KGHSH, CDR2 LQKENI, per germline. The CDR3 is made up of 14 amino acids. Comment on this clone: What it recognizes is unknown.

Enrollment shut out patients with autoimmune disease history or systemic immunosuppression. The sequenced sample was CD4+ or CD8+ T cells sorted from blood, obtained in a trial of the OX40 agonist ivuxolimab. V usage is TRBV18 and J usage is TRBJ1-1; no firm D call. This TCR derives from an adult with an advanced solid tumor such as melanoma, head and neck, liver or kidney cancer. The CDR3 loop reads CASSPPHSLEEAFF. Written as DNA, the CDR3 is TGTGCCAGCTCACCACCGCACTCCCTTGAAGAAGCTTTCTTT.